These 30 T cell receptor beta chains were all obtained from the same sample, sequenced in a study of blood T cell repertoires in COVID-19 (dated by TCRdb to about 2020). The library came from the immunoSEQ multiplex PCR assay. Sourced from immuneACCESS, this table was stored by TCRdb with only in-frame sequences that have V and J called. A share of the clones is absent; for the studies checked, an unresolved V gene accounts for under half, and the remainder has no known explanation. The sample yields tens of thousands of clones; 79% were counted once. The ten largest clones take up 24% of the sample. Specimen: peripheral blood. The receptors derive from a human donor in a cohort sampled during active COVID-19.

V and J are TRBV5-1 and TRBJ2-3; D is perhaps TRBD2 (5 bases). This CDR3 region has 14 residues. CDR1 and CDR2 from the germline V gene are SGHRS and YFSETQ. Trimming left V 4 bases short and J 1 base short, with 10 bases between. CDR3 amino acids: CASSRGTGTDTQYF. The CDR3 DNA reads TGCGCCAGCAGCCGGGGAACTGGCACAGATACGCAGTATTTT.

The genes are TRBV5-1 and TRBJ1-5; 7 bases fit TRBD1. This CDR3 comprises 16 residues. Germline V gene lookup returns CDR1 SGHRS and CDR2 YFSETQ. Trimming removed 1 base from V and 3 bases from J; junction bases left unmatched: 7. CDR3 loop: CASSLTGDLSNQPQHF. The CDR3 nucleotides read TGCGCCAGCAGCTTGACAGGGGACCTTTCCAATCAGCCCCAGCATTTT.

The chain couples TRBV27 to TRBJ2-7; D perhaps matches TRBD2 (5 bases). Trimming stripped 6 bases from V and 0 bases from J, with 6 bases between. The germline CDR1 and CDR2 sequences are MNHEY and SMNVEV (reference sequence). The CDR3 is 12 amino acids. CDR3 nucleotide sequence: TGTGCCAGCAGGGACTTCTCCTACGAGCAGTACTTC. Residues: CASRDFSYEQYF.

The chain carries TRBV5-5 and TRBJ1-5, with unresolved D. In germline, CDR1 is SGHKS, CDR2 YYEKEE (reference sequence). Between the trimmed V and J ends, which lost 4 bases and 6 bases, there was a span of 11 bases. There are 13 residues in the CDR3. The CDR3 DNA reads as TGTGCCAGCAGCCCCCGCGCGGGTCAGCCCCAGCATTTT. Its translation is CASSPRAGQPQHF.

The table lists this clone with a count of one. This chain links TRBV27 with TRBJ2-3; 9 nucleotides match TRBD1. Germline values: CDR1 MNHEY, CDR2 SMNVEV (reference sequence). The CDR3 loop spans 15 amino acids. With 6 bases clipped from V and 7 bases from J, the junction kept 11 bases outside the gene matches. The CDR3 bases are TGTGCCAGCAGACCAACCGGGACAGGGTGGAATACGCAGTATTTT. Translating it yields CASRPTGTGWNTQYF.

The chain joins TRBV4-1 to TRBJ1-2, with 7 bases fitting TRBD1. This CDR3 comprises 17 residues. Germline CDR1 reads MGHRA; CDR2 reads YSYEKL. Trimming removed 2 bases from V and 3 bases from J; junction bases left unmatched: 12. The CDR3: CASSQPYRGRSDYGYTF. The CDR3, as DNA: TGCGCCAGCAGCCAACCTTATAGGGGGCGATCAGACTATGGCTACACCTTC.

V usage is TRBV7-8 and J usage is TRBJ2-2; tentative D call: TRBD1 (5 bases). V lost 6 bases, J lost 5 bases, and 13 bases lay in between. Germline V gene data show CDR1 as SGHVS and CDR2 as FQNEAQ. CDR3 length equals 14 residues. The CDR3 nucleotides read TGTGCCAGCAGGCTTATGGGGCGGACCGGGGAGCTGTTTTTT. This gives the protein CASRLMGRTGELFF.

A remark on this clone: The same CDR3 arises from other DNA sequences in this sample as well. The chain uses TRBV7-2 and TRBJ1-1; tentatively, D is TRBD1 (6 bases). The CDR3 has 13 amino acids. Looked up from germline, CDR1 is SGHTA and CDR2 is FQGNSA. V shed 6 bases and J shed 5 bases, with 13 bases lying between them. The CDR3 is CASRLDRNTEAFF. The CDR3 DNA follows: TGTGCCAGCAGACTCGACAGGAATACTGAAGCTTTCTTT.

The rearrangement uses TRBV7-2 and TRBJ2-1; 10 bases line up with TRBD2. V gave up 6 bases and J gave up 8 bases; unmatched junction bases: 10. The CDR3 has 15 residues. In germline, CDR1 is SGHTA, CDR2 FQGNSA. CDR3 region: CASRRSGRALDEQFF. CDR3 nucleotide sequence: TGTGCCAGCAGACGCAGCGGGAGGGCCTTAGATGAGCAGTTCTTC.

This rearrangement joins TRBV19 to TRBJ1-2, with D perhaps matching TRBD1 (5 bases). Germline V gene sequence: CDR1 LNHDA, CDR2 SQIVND (reference sequence). This CDR3 has 12 residues. V was pared by 4 bases and J by 3 bases, with 6 bases between. The CDR3 sequence is CASSTGDYGYTF. The CDR3 region has the DNA TGTGCCAGTAGTACGGGGGACTATGGCTACACCTTC.

The count of this clone is one. V gene TRBV7-2 combines with J gene TRBJ2-2; 10 nucleotides match TRBD1. This CDR3 has 13 amino acids. V dropped 6 bases and J dropped 7; count of bases not matched to a gene: 2. Germline-derived CDR1 and CDR2 are SGHTA and FQGNSA. DNA for the CDR3: TGTGCCAGCAGGACAGGGGGCCACGGGGAGCTGTTTTTT. Translating gives CASRTGGHGELFF. Filled out from reference TRBV7-2 and TRBJ2-2, the complete variable domain reads GAGVSQSPSNKVTEKGKDVELRCDPISGHTALYWYRQSLGQGLEFLIYFQGNSAPDKSGLPSDRFSAERTGGSVSTLTIQRTQQEDSAVYLCASRTGGHGELFFGEGSRLTVL.

This chain uses TRBV18 with TRBJ2-1; 9 nucleotides match TRBD2. This CDR3 contains 17 residues. Germline-derived CDR1 and CDR2 are KGHSH and LQKENI. V lost 3 bases to trimming and J lost 4 bases; unmatched junction nucleotides: 10. CDR3 nucleotides: TGTGCCAGCTCACCTGGGAGCGGGAGGCACCTTTACAATGAGCAGTTCTTC. It is translated as CASSPGSGRHLYNEQFF. Variable domain in full (rest from reference TRBV18 and TRBJ2-1): NAGVMQNPRHLVRRRGQEARLRCSPMKGHSHVYWYRQLPEEGLKFMVYLQKENIIDESGMPKERFSAEFPKEGPSILRIQQVVRGDSAAYFCASSPGSGRHLYNEQFFGPGTRLTVL.

This clone was seen a single time. The chain has TRBV5-6 and TRBJ2-1; the D is unclear. Germline-derived CDR1 and CDR2 are SGHDT and YYEEEE. Trimming left V 0 bases short and J 13 bases short, with 8 bases between. The length of the CDR3 is 11 residues. The CDR3 here is CASSLDSLQFF. The CDR3 DNA reads as TGTGCCAGCAGCTTGGACAGTCTTCAGTTCTTC.

This clone was detected only once. CDR3 sequence reads: CASSPGLAGANTGELFF. For the CDR3, the DNA is TGTGCCAGCAGCCCGGGACTAGCGGGAGCGAACACCGGGGAGCTGTTTTTT. V is TRBV5-4 and J is TRBJ2-2; 14 bases align to TRBD2. The ends lost 4 bases at V and 0 bases at J; junction bases unmatched: 2. Germline V CDR1 and CDR2: SGHNT, YYREEE (reference sequence). There are 17 residues in the CDR3.

The CDR3 sequence: CASSQGGNTGELFF. The CDR3 DNA reads TGTGCCAGCAGCCAGGGTGGGAACACCGGGGAGCTGTTTTTT. The rearrangement uses TRBV11-3 and TRBJ2-2; a weak D match, TRBD1 (5 bases). The CDR3 extends over 14 amino acids. The V gene lost 5 bases and the J gene lost 1 base, with 8 bases spanning the gap. The germline gives CDR1 SGHNT, CDR2 YENEEA.

This clone turned up a few times. This chain joins TRBV27 and TRBJ2-7; 8 positions agree with TRBD2. The CDR3 extends over 14 amino acids. V lost 6 bases and J lost 6; bases outside the gene matches: 10. The germline V gene encodes CDR1 MNHEY and CDR2 SMNVEV (reference sequence). The CDR3 loop reads CASRLAGPPTEQYF. Here the CDR3 DNA reads TGTGCCAGCAGGTTAGCGGGACCTCCGACCGAGCAGTACTTC.

This chain uses TRBV7-9 with TRBJ2-3, with TRBD2 as a possible D gene (5 bases). Germline V gives CDR1 SEHNR, CDR2 FQNEAQ (reference sequence). Trimming took 5 bases from V and 1 from J, leaving 10 bases between them. CDR3 length: 14 residues. The CDR3 spells CASSPSGGTDTQYF. The CDR3 DNA is TGTGCCAGCAGCCCCTCCGGGGGCACAGATACGCAGTATTTT. The full variable domain, with the rest looked up from reference TRBV7-9 and TRBJ2-3, is DTGVSQNPRHKITKRGQNVTFRCDPISEHNRLYWYRQTLGQGPEFLTYFQNEAQLEKSRLLSDRFSAERPKGSFSTLEIQRTEQGDSAMYLCASSPSGGTDTQYFGPGTRLTVL.

The rearrangement uses TRBV3-1 (or the pseudogene TRBV3-2) and TRBJ1-1, with TRBD1 matching 8 bases. CDR3 length: 17 residues. Germline loops: CDR1 LGHDT, CDR2 YNNKEL (reference sequence). After removal of 1 base from V and 0 bases from J, the junction contained 7 bases not matched to a gene. The CDR3 loop is CASSQGTGRGVNTEAFF. The CDR3 nucleotides are TGTGCCAGCAGCCAAGGGACAGGGCGAGGGGTGAACACTGAAGCTTTCTTT.

The V call is TRBV12-3 or TRBV12-4, the J call TRBJ2-7; tentatively, D is TRBD1 (5 bases). The germline V and J ends were trimmed by 0 bases and 6 bases, with 9 bases remaining between them. This CDR3 has 13 residues. The CDR3 reads CASSLAQDGEQYF. CDR3 nucleotides: TGTGCCAGCAGTTTAGCACAGGACGGCGAGCAGTACTTC.

The chain is built from TRBV4-2 and TRBJ2-7; possible D gene TRBD2, 6 bases. The ends were cut back, 0 bases at V and 2 bases at J, with 14 bases in the middle. Germline-derived CDR1 and CDR2 are LGHNA and YNFKEQ. The CDR3 has 16 amino acids. The CDR3 is CASSQDLASEAYEQYF. CDR3 DNA: TGTGCCAGCAGCCAAGATCTTGCTAGCGAAGCCTACGAGCAGTACTTC.

The chain joins TRBV21-1 to TRBJ2-1; the D call in the table, TRBD2, was not verified against the DNA. TRBV21-1 is classified as a pseudogene. This CDR3 has 16 residues. The CDR3 nucleotides are TGTGCCAGCAGCAACTGGGGACTAGCGGGAGCTAATGAGCAGTTCTTC. Translating it yields CASSNWGLAGANEQFF.

Only a few counts were recorded for this clone. This chain links TRBV9 with TRBJ2-7; no definite D call. Per the germline V gene, CDR1 is SGDLS and CDR2 is YYNGEE. This CDR3 contains 15 residues. V lost 0 bases to trimming and J lost 3 bases, with 13 bases between them. The DNA of the CDR3 is TGTGCCAGCAGCGTAGCTGGCGGTATTAACTACGAGCAGTACTTC. Its translation is CASSVAGGINYEQYF.

Note on this clone: The conserved phenylalanine or tryptophan normally closing the CDR3 is absent here, so this likely arose from a read error. No DNA is shown, since the ends of the CDR3 on it are uncertain; the CDR3 is the one TCRdb lists. The gene calls are TRBV5-6 and TRBJ2-3; TRBD1 is the table's D call and was not checked against the DNA. Germline loops: CDR1 SGHDT, CDR2 YYEEEE. The CDR3 is 11 residues long, ends included. The CDR3 sequence is CASSLGQGTRV.

CDR3 in amino acids: CSASIPSPHEQYF. The CDR3 DNA sequence: TGCAGTGCTAGTATCCCTAGCCCGCACGAGCAGTACTTC. This chain links TRBV20-1 with TRBJ2-7, with D tentatively TRBD2 (5 bases). This CDR3 has 13 residues. V gave up 3 bases and J gave up 5 bases, with 14 bases separating them. CDR1 and CDR2 (germline): DFQATT, SNEGSKA (reference sequence).

Only one count was recorded for this clone. This chain joins TRBV3-1 (or the pseudogene TRBV3-2) and TRBJ1-2; 8 bases align to TRBD1. CDR3 length equals 15 residues. Germline trimming cut 3 bases from V and 7 bases from J; bases unmatched to any gene: 10. Germline assignment: CDR1 LGHDT and CDR2 YNNKEL (reference sequence). CDR3 protein: CASSQGETGVGGYTF. The CDR3 DNA reads TGTGCCAGCAGCCAGGGGGAGACAGGGGTTGGTGGCTACACCTTC.

The rearrangement links TRBV7-3 to TRBJ2-1; the match to TRBD1 covers 7 bases. Looked up from germline, CDR1 is SGHTA and CDR2 is FQGTGA. This CDR3 region has 14 residues. Losses at the gene ends were 5 bases for V and 7 bases for J; bases not matched to a gene: 8. The CDR3 region has the DNA TGTGCCAGCAGCCCCCGGGACAGTTCAAATGAGCAGTTCTTC. This encodes CASSPRDSSNEQFF.

The chain combines TRBV4-2 with TRBJ2-2, with a possible D match to TRBD2 (6 bases). The CDR3 runs to 16 residues. Trimming left V 1 base short and J 5 bases short, with 14 bases between. Per the germline V gene, CDR1 is LGHNA and CDR2 is YNFKEQ. The CDR3 DNA sequence: TGTGCCAGCAGCCAAGGGGACGGGAGAGGTACCGGGGAGCTGTTTTTT. Translating it yields CASSQGDGRGTGELFF.

This clone came up a few times. This rearrangement joins TRBV2 to TRBJ1-5, with 8 bases that match TRBD1. V lost 3 bases, J lost 7 bases, and 5 bases stayed unmatched. CDR3 length: 14 residues. The V gene's germline CDR1 is SNHLY and CDR2 FYNNEI. The CDR3: CASSESGGEQPQHF. The CDR3 DNA follows: TGTGCCAGCAGTGAGTCAGGGGGCGAGCAGCCCCAGCATTTT.

This chain uses TRBV24-1 with TRBJ1-2; the match to TRBD1 covers 7 bases. After removal of 3 bases from V and 6 bases from J, the junction contained 6 bases not matched to a gene. The CDR3 consists of 14 residues. The germline V gene has CDR1 KGHDR and CDR2 SFDVKD. The CDR3 DNA sequence: TGTGCCACCAGTGATACGGACAGGCGGCATGGCTACACCTTC. It translates to CATSDTDRRHGYTF.

This clone has a handful of counts. The V call is TRBV10-3, the J call TRBJ2-2, with D maybe TRBD1 (5 bases). The CDR3 is 15 amino acids. V was clipped by 7 bases and J by 1 base, with 13 bases between them. Germline assignment: CDR1 ENHRY and CDR2 SYGVKD. For the CDR3, the DNA is TGTGCCATCACCGCTGACAGACAGAACACCGGGGAGCTGTTTTTT. As protein: CAITADRQNTGELFF.